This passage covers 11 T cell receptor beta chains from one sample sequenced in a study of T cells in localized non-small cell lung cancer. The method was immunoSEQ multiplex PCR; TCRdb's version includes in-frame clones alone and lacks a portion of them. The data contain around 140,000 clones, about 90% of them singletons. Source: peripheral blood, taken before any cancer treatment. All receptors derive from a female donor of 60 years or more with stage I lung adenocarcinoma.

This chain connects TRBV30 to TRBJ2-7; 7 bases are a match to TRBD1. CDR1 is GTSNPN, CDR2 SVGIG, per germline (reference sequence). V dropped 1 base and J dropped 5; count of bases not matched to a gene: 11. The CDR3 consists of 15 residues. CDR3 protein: CAWSAWDRRLDEQYF. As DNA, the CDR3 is TGTGCCTGGAGTGCTTGGGACAGACGACTCGACGAGCAGTACTTC.

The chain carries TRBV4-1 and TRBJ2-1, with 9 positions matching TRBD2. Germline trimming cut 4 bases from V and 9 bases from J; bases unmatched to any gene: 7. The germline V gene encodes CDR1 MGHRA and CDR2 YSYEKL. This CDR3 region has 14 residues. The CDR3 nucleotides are TGCGCCAGCAGCCTAGGGACTAGCAAGGGTGAGCAGTTCTTC. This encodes CASSLGTSKGEQFF.

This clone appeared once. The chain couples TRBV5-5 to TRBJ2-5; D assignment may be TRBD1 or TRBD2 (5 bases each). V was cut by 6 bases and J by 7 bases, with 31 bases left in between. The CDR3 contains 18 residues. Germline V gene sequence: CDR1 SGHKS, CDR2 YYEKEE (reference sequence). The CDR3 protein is CASTDHGREGWKRVTQYF. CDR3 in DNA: TGTGCCAGCACCGACCACGGACGCGAGGGGTGGAAGAGAGTGACCCAGTACTTC.

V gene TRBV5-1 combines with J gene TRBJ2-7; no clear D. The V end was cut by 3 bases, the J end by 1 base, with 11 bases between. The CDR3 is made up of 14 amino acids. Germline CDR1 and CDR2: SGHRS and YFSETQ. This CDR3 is CASSSDVRSYEQYF. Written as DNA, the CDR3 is TGCGCCAGCAGCTCCGACGTGAGGTCCTACGAGCAGTACTTC.

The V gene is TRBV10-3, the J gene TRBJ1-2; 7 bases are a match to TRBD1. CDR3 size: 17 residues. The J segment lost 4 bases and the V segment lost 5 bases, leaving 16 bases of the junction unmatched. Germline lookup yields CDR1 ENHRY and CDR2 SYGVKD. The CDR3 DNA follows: TGTGCCATCAGTCTCCTTGACCAGGGGGGCGATAGCTATGGCTACACCTTC. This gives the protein CAISLLDQGGDSYGYTF.

CDR3 sequence reads: CASRRRVGDSGANVLTF. The CDR3 bases are TGTGCCAGCAGGCGACGGGTTGGGGACTCTGGGGCCAACGTCCTGACTTTC. The chain has TRBV27 and TRBJ2-6; D ambiguous. V shed 6 bases and J shed 0 bases, with 15 bases lying between them. The CDR3 has 17 residues. From germline, CDR1 is MNHEY and CDR2 SMNVEV (reference sequence).

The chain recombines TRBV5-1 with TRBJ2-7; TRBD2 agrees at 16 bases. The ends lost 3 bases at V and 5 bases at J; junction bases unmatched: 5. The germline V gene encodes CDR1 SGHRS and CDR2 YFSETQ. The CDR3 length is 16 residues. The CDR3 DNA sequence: TGCGCCAGCAGCTGGGGGACTAGCGGGAGGGCAAACGAGCAGTACTTC. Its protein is CASSWGTSGRANEQYF.

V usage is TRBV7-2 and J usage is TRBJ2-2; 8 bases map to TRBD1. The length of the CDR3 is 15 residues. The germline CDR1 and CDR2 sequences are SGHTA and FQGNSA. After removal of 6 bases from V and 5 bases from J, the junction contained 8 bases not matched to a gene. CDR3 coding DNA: TGTGCCAGCAGGGAAAGATGGACAGGGACCGGGGAGCTGTTTTTT. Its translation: CASRERWTGTGELFF.

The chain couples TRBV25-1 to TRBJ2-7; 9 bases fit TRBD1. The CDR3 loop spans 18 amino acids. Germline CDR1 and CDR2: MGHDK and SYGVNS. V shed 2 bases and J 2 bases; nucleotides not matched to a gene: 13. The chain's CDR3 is CASSEAVGVGTGTYEQYF. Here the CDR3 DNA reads TGTGCCAGCAGTGAAGCGGTGGGGGTCGGGACAGGGACCTACGAGCAGTACTTC.

The CDR3 protein is CASSETGGQPQHF. CDR3 coding DNA: TGCGCCAGCAGTGAGACAGGGGGTCAGCCCCAGCATTTT. The chain links TRBV10-2 to TRBJ1-5, with TRBD1 identical over 8 bases. The CDR3 length is 13 residues. The V gene end was trimmed by 2 bases and the J gene end by 6 bases; junction bases not matched to a gene: 0. Germline V gene lookup returns CDR1 WSHSY and CDR2 SAAADI.

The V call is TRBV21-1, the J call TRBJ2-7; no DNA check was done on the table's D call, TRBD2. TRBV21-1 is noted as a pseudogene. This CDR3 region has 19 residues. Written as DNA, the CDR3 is TGTGCCAGCAGCCAAACGGCGACTAGCGGGAGCATTGGTTCGGACGAGCAGTACTTC. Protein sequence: CASSQTATSGSIGSDEQYF.